This T cell receptor beta chain was profiled in a study of identical twins (dated by TCRdb to about 2016). Regarding the complete study: To test whether fetal clonotypes persist, the study used deep sequencing on TCR alpha and beta repertoires from monozygotic twins, unrelated adults of various ages, and cord blood. To rule out contamination, the twin experiments were replicated at different times with different library preparation protocols. Overall results and qualifications from the work: Conclusions relied on cross-sectional statistical analysis, since the same donors could not be followed over many years. Compared with coincidental sharing between unrelated individuals, out-of-frame TCR alpha sequences shared between twins showed an excess of sequences with low generation probability. Excess twin sharing in beta out-of-frame sequences was weaker because fewer shared sequences lowered the signal-to-noise ratio. In monozygotic twins, out-of-frame TCR alpha sharing was systematically underestimated by recombination models, although the models agreed with sharing between unrelated individuals. Fewer insertions were carried by abundant cord blood beta clonotypes; a weaker similar trend was observed in young adult naive repertoires, while no such trend was observed in memory repertoires. Zero-insertion analyses could be partly confounded by invariant T cells such as MAIT and iNKT, although diverse VJ usage argued against such confounding for most clonotypes.

Inclusive of the bounding cysteine and phenylalanine, the CDR3 is 14 residues long. Only the CDR3 region is kept as DNA, spanning 42 bases read in frame from base 1. CDR1 and CDR2 are read off the germline V gene as LGHNA and YSLEER. V was cut back by 3 bases and J by 6 bases, leaving a gap of 11 bases between them. There are many counts of this clonotype. No antigen is known for it. Base qualities are not provided; no much larger clone lies one nucleotide away. Every donor in the study was a healthy Caucasian. Three pairs of female monozygotic twins, all aged roughly 18 to 30 years, made up the twin cohort. Miltenyi CD45RO+ enrichment and human naive T-cell isolation kits were used to isolate memory (CD45RO+) and naive T cells from PBMC. Receptor amplification or capture employed 5' RACE. These reads were obtained on an Illumina HiSeq 2000. A universal primer binding site was added through template switching, and the final cDNA carried a unique molecular identifier so that TCR cDNA molecules could be counted accurately. First-strand cDNA for TCR alpha and beta chains was synthesized from specific primers in the conserved constant-segment region. To control for contamination, each cDNA library was double barcoded with a SMART-Mk sample barcode plus Illumina barcodes. TruSeq adapter sequences, together with Illumina sample barcodes, were added in two successive PCR steps. TCR alpha and beta cDNA libraries were sequenced on the Illumina HiSeq platform with custom primers. The authors' pipeline ran thus. Unique molecular identifiers were extracted from raw reads with MiGEC, and CDR3 positions were determined with MiXCR. For each individual, recombination models were inferred using an EM algorithm with the repgenHMM and IGoR tools. The analysis of shared clonotypes was done with the tcR package in R, with sharing normalized by the product of cloneset sizes. To study raw recombination free of thymic and clonal selection effects, out-of-frame nonproductive sequences were analyzed. TCRdb passed the public sequencing reads through fastp at Q25 and MiXCR, retaining productive beta sequences. All rows with the same CDR3 protein become a single entry with the most common DNA and genes. The V and J calls, along with clone size, are taken from TCRdb and not from the paper's own processing. In all, the sample holds about 220,000 distinct CDR3 sequences, and around 6.9% of those were seen once. Jointly, the top ten make up 1.5% to 2.5% of the sample.

The data were also submitted as part of a second study, on yellow fever vaccine responses in identical twins. The second paper further reports: The T cell response to vaccination in identical twins was reported by the authors to appear partly convergent and partly personalized. Focusing on identical twins, the study followed the T cell clones that responded to the vaccine, and did so with precision.

The sequence links TRBV4-3 to TRBJ2-2; no confident D gene assignment can be made. The clonotype was recovered from a woman younger than 35 in good health. The sequencing sample was made of memory (CD45RO+) T cells sorted from blood. The sample's cell subset or site, from its label and the paper: CD45RO+ enriched T cells. The DNA reads as follows: TGCGCCAGCAGCCAGGTTAAGGGCCCCGGGGAGCTGTTTTTT. This sequence encodes CASSQVKGPGELFF.